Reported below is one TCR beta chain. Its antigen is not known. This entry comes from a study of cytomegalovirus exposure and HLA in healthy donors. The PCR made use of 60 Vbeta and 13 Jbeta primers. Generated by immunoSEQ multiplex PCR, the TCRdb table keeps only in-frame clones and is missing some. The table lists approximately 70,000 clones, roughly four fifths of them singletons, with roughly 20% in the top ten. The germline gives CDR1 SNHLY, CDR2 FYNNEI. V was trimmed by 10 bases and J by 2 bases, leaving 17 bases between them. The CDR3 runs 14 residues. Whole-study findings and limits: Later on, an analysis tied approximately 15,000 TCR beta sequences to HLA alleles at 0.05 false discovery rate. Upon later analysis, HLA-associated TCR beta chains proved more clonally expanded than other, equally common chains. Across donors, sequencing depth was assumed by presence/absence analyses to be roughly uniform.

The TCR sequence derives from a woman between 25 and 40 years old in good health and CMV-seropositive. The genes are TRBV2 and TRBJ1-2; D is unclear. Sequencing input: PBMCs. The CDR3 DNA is TGTGCCATAACGGGGAGAGACCAGAACTATGGCTACACCTTC. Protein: CAITGRDQNYGYTF.